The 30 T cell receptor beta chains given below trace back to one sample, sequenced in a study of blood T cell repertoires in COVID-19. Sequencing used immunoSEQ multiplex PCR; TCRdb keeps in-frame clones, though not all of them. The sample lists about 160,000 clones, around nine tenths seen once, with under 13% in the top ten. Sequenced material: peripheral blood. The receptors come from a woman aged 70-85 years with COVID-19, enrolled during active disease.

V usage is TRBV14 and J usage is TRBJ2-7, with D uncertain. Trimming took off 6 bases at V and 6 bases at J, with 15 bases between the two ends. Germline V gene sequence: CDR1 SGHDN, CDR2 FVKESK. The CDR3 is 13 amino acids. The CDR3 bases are TGTGCCAGCAGACCCCCCGGTGTCGGCGAGCAGTACTTC. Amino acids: CASRPPGVGEQYF.

The CDR3 DNA follows: TGTGCCAGCAGCCTGAGGACAGGGGTGAACACTGAAGCTTTCTTT. It codes for CASSLRTGVNTEAFF. The rearrangement joins TRBV7-9 to TRBJ1-1; 9 bases are a match to TRBD1. The CDR3 is 15 residues long. Germline values: CDR1 SEHNR, CDR2 FQNEAQ (reference sequence). V shed 5 bases and J 0 bases; nucleotides not matched to a gene: 4.

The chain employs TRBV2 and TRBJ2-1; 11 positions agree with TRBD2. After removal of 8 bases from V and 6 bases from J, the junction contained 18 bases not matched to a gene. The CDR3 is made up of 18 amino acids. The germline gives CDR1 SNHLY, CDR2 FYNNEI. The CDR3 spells CASAERVRIAGGANEQFF. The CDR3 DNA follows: TGTGCCAGCGCCGAGCGGGTTAGGATAGCGGGGGGGGCCAATGAGCAGTTCTTC.

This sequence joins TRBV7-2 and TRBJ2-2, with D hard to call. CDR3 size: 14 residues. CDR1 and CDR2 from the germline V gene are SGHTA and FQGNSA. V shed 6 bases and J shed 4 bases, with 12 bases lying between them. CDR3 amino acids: CASRVQSGTGELFF. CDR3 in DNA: TGTGCCAGCAGGGTCCAATCCGGCACCGGGGAGCTGTTTTTT.

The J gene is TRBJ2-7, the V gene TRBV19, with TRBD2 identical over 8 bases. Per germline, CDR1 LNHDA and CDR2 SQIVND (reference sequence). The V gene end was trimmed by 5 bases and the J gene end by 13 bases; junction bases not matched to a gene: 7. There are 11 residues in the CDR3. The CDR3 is CASSGGGITYF. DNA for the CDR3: TGTGCCAGTAGTGGCGGGGGGATAACTTACTTC.

CDR3 sequence: CASSGSRDRGRDTQYF. The CDR3 nucleotides are TGTGCCAGTAGTGGGAGCCGGGACAGGGGCCGAGATACGCAGTATTTT. This rearrangement joins TRBV19 to TRBJ2-3, with TRBD1 matching 10 bases. This CDR3 contains 16 residues. V lost 5 bases to trimming and J lost 5 bases; unmatched junction nucleotides: 10. The germline gives CDR1 LNHDA, CDR2 SQIVND (reference sequence).

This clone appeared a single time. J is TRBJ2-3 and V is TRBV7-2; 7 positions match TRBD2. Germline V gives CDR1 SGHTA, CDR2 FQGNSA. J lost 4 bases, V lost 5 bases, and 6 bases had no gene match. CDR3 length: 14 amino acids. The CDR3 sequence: CASSPKTSPDTQYF. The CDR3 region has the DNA TGTGCCAGCAGCCCCAAGACTAGCCCAGATACGCAGTATTTT.

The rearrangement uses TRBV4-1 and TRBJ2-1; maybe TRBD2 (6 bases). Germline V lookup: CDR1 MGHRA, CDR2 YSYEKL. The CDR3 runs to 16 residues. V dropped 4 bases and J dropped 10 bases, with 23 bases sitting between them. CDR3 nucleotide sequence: TGCGCCAGCAGCCCTGCGGGACGAGGGGTTACGTGGGAGCAGTTCTTC. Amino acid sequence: CASSPAGRGVTWEQFF.

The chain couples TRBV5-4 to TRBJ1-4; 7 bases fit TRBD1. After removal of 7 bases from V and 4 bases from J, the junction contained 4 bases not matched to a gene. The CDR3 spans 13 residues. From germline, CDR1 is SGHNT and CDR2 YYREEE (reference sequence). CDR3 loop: CASSQGNNEKLFF. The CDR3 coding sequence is TGTGCCAGCTCACAGGGGAATAATGAAAAACTGTTTTTT.

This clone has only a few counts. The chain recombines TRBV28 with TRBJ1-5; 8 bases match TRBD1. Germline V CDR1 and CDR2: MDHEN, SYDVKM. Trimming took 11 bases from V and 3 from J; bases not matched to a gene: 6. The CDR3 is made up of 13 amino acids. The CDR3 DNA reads TGTGCCTCCGGGACAGGTCACAATCAGCCCCAGCATTTT. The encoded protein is CASGTGHNQPQHF. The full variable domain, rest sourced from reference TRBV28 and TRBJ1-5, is DVKVTQSSRYLVKRTGEKVFLECVQDMDHENMFWYRQDPGLGLRLIYFSYDVKMKEKGDIPEGYSVSREKKERFSLILESASTNQTSMYLCASGTGHNQPQHFGDGTRLSIL.

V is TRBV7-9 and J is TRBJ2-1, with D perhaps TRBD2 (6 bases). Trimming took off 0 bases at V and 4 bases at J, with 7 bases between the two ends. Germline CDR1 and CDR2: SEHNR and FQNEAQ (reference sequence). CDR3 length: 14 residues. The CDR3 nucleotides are TGTGCCAGCAGCTTAGCGGGGGGATACAATGAGCAGTTCTTC. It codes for CASSLAGGYNEQFF.

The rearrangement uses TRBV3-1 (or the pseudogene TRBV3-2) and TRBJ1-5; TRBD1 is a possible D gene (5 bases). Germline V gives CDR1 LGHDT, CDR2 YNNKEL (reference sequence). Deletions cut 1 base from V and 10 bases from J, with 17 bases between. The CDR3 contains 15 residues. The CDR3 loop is CASSQAGVRGSPQHF. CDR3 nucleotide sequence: TGTGCCAGCAGCCAAGCGGGGGTCCGTGGGAGTCCCCAGCATTTT.

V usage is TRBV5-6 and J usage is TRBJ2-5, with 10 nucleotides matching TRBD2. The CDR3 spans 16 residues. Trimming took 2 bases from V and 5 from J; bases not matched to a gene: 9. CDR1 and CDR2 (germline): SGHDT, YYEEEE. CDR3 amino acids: CASSFSSGGGLETQYF. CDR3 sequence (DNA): TGTGCCAGCAGCTTCTCTAGCGGGGGAGGGTTGGAGACCCAGTACTTC.

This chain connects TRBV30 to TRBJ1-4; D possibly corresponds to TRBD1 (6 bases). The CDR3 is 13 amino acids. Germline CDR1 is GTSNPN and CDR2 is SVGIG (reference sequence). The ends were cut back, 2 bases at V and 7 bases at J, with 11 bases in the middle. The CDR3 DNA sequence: TGTGCCTGGAGTTTGGGGGCGCCTGAAAAACTGTTTTTT. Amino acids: CAWSLGAPEKLFF. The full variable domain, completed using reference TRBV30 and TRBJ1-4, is SQTIHQWPATLVQPVGSPLSLECTVEGTSNPNLYWYRQAAGRGLQLLFYSVGIGQISSEVPQNLSASRPQDRQFILSSKKLLLSDSGFYLCAWSLGAPEKLFFGSGTQLSVL.

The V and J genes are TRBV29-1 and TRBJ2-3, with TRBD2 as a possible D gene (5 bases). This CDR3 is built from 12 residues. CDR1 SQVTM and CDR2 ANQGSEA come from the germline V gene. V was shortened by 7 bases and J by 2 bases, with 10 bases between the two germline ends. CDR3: CSGKLVTDTQYF. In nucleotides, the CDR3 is TGCAGCGGTAAACTAGTCACAGATACGCAGTATTTT.

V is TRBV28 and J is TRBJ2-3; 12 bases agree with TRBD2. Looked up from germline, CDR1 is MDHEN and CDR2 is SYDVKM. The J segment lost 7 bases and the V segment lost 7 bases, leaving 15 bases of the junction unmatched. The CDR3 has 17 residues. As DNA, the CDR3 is TGTGCCAGCAACCCTAGCGGGGGGGCCCGTGGTTTAAATACGCAGTATTTT. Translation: CASNPSGGARGLNTQYF.

CDR3 amino acids: CASSQEGGLWYQETQYF. CDR3 coding DNA: TGCGCCAGCAGCCAAGAGGGAGGACTATGGTACCAAGAGACCCAGTACTTC. The chain has TRBV4-1 and TRBJ2-5; D perhaps matches TRBD2 (6 bases). Trimming pared 0 bases from V and 0 bases from J, leaving 14 bases between. This CDR3 region has 17 residues. Germline V gives CDR1 MGHRA, CDR2 YSYEKL.

CDR3 in amino acids: CAIKGTGGNSPLHF. As DNA, the CDR3 is TGTGCCATCAAAGGGACAGGGGGAAATTCACCCCTCCACTTT. The J gene is TRBJ1-6, the V gene TRBV10-3; 11 bases align to TRBD1. The junction had 3 bases not matched to a gene; V was cut back by 7 bases and J by 7 bases. This CDR3 is built from 14 residues. Per germline, CDR1 ENHRY and CDR2 SYGVKD.

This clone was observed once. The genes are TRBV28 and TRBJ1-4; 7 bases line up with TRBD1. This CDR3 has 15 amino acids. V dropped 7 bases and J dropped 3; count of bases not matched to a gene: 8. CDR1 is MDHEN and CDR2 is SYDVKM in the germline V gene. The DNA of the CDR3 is TGTGCCAGCACCCGAACTCAGGGGGCTAATGAAAAACTGTTTTTT. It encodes CASTRTQGANEKLFF.

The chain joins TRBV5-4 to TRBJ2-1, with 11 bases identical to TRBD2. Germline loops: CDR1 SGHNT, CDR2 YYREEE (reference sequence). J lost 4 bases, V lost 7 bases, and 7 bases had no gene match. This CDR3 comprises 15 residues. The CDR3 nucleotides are TGTGCCAGCGCAAATAGCGGGGGGGCGTACAATGAGCAGTTCTTC. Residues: CASANSGGAYNEQFF. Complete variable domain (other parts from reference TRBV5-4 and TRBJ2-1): ETGVTQSPTHLIKTRGQQVTLRCSSQSGHNTVSWYQQALGQGPQFIFQYYREEENGRGNFPPRFSGLQFPNYSSELNVNALELDDSALYLCASANSGGAYNEQFFGPGTRLTVL.

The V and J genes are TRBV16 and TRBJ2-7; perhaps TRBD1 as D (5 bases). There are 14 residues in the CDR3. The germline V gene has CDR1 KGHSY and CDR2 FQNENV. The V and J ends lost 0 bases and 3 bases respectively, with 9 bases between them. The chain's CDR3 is CASSQSTVLYEQYF. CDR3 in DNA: TGTGCCAGCAGCCAATCGACAGTACTCTACGAGCAGTACTTC.

The chain's CDR3 is CASSTASGGTQETQYF. The CDR3 DNA sequence: TGTGCCAGCAGTACCGCTAGCGGGGGAACCCAAGAGACCCAGTACTTC. This chain uses TRBV6-6 with TRBJ2-5; TRBD2 matches at 10 bases. Germline CDR1 is MNHNY and CDR2 is SVGAGI (reference sequence). The V gene end was trimmed by 5 bases and the J gene end by 1 base; junction bases not matched to a gene: 7. This CDR3 is 16 amino acids long.

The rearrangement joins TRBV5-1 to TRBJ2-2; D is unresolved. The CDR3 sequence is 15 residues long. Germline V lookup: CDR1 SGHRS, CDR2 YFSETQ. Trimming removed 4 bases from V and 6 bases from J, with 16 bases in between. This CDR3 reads CASSNQLYLSGELFF. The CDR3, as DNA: TGCGCCAGCAGCAACCAACTTTACCTTTCCGGGGAGCTGTTTTTT.

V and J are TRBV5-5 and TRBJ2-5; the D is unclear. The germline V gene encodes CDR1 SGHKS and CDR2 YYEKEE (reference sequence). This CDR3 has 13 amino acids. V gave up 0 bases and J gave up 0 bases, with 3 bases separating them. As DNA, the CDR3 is TGTGCCAGCAGCTTGGCGGACCAAGAGACCCAGTACTTC. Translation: CASSLADQETQYF.

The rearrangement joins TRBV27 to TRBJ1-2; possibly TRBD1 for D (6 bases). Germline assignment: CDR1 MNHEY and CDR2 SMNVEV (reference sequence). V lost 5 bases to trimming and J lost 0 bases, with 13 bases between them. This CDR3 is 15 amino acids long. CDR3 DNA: TGTGCCAGCAGTAGGACAGTTGACTCTAACTATGGCTACACCTTC. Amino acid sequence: CASSRTVDSNYGYTF.

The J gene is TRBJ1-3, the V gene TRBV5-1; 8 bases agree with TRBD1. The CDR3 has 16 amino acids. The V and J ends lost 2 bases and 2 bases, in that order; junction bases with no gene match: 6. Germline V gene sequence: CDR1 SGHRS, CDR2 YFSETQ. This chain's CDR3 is CASSFKQGVAGNTIYF. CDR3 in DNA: TGCGCCAGCAGCTTTAAACAGGGGGTAGCTGGAAACACCATATATTTT.

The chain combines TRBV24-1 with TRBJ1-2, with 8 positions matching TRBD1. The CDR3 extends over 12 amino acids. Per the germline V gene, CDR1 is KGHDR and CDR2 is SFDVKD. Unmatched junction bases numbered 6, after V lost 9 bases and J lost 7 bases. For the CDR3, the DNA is TGTGCCACCTCCAGGGGGCAAGGTGGCTACACCTTC. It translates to CATSRGQGGYTF.

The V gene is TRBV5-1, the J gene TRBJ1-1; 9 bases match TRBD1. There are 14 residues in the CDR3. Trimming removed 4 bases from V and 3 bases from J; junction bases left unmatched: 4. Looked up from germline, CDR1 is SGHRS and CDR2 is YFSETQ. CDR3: CASSPGQGYTEAFF. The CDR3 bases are TGCGCCAGCAGCCCCGGACAGGGGTACACTGAAGCTTTCTTT.

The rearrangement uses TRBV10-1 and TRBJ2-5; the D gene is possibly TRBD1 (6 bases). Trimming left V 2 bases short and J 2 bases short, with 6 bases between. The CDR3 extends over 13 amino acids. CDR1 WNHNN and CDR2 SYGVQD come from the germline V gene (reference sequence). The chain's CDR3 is CASSEGQQETQYF. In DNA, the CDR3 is TGCGCCAGCAGTGAGGGACAGCAAGAGACCCAGTACTTC.

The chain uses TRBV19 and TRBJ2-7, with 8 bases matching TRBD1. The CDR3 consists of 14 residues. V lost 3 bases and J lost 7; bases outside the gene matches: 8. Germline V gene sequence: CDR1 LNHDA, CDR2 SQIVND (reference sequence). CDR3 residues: CASSMVGRGLEQYF. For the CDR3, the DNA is TGTGCCAGTAGTATGGTCGGCAGGGGGCTGGAGCAGTACTTC. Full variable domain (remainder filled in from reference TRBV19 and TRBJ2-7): DGGITQSPKYLFRKEGQNVTLSCEQNLNHDAMYWYRQDPGQGLRLIYYSQIVNDFQKGDIAEGYSVSREKKESFPLTVTSAQKNPTAFYLCASSMVGRGLEQYFGPGTRLTVT.